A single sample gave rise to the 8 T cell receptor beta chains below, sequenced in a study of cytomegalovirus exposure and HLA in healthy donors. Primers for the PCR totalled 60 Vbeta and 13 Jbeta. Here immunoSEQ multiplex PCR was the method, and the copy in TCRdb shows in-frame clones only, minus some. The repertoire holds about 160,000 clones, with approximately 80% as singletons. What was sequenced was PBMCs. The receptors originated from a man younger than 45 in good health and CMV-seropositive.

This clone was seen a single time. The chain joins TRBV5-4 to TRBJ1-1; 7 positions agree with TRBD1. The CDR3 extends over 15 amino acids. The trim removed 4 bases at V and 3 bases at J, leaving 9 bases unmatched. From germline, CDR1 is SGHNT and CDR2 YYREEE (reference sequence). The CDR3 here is CASSHRTGSYTEAFF. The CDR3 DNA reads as TGTGCCAGCAGCCACCGGACAGGAAGCTACACTGAAGCTTTCTTT.

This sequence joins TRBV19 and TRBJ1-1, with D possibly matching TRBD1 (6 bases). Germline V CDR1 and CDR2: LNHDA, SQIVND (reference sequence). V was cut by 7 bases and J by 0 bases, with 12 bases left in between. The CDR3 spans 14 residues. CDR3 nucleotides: TGTGCCAGTAATCAGGGGAGCATGAACACTGAAGCTTTCTTT. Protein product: CASNQGSMNTEAFF. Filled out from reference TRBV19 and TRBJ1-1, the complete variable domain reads DGGITQSPKYLFRKEGQNVTLSCEQNLNHDAMYWYRQDPGQGLRLIYYSQIVNDFQKGDIAEGYSVSREKKESFPLTVTSAQKNPTAFYLCASNQGSMNTEAFFGQGTRLTVV.

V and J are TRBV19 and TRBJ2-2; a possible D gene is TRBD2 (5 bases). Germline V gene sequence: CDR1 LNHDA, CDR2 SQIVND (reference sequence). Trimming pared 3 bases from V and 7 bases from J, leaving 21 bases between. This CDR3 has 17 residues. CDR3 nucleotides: TGTGCCAGTAGTATCGAGAGGGCAAGAGGTATCGTCGGGGAGCTGTTTTTT. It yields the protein CASSIERARGIVGELFF.

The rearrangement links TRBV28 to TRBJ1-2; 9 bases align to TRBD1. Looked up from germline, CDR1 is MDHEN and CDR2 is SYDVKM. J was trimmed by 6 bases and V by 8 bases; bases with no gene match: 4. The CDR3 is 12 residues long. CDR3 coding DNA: TGTGCCAGCGGGGGACAGGGTAATGGCTACACCTTC. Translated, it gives CASGGQGNGYTF.

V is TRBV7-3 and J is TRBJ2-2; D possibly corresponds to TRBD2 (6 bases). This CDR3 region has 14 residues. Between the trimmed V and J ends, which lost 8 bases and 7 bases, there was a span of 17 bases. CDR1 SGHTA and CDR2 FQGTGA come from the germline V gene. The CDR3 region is CASGGAGRGGELFF. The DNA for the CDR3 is TGTGCCAGCGGCGGGGCAGGACGCGGCGGGGAGCTGTTTTTT.

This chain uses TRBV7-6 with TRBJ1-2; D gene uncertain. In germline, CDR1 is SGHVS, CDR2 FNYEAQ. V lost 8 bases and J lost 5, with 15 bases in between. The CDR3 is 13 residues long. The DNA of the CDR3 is TGTGCCAGCCCCTGCGCGGGAGAATATGGCTACACCTTC. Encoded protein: CASPCAGEYGYTF.

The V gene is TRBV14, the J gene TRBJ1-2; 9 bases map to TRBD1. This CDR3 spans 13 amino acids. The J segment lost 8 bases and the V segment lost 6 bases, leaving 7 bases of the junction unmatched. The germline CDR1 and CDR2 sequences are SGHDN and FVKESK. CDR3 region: CASSQTGTGGYTF. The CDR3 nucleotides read TGTGCCAGCAGTCAAACCGGGACAGGGGGCTACACCTTC.

The CDR3 here is CASSLTRTGTNTGELFF. The CDR3 DNA sequence: TGTGCCAGCAGCTTAACCCGGACAGGAACGAACACCGGGGAGCTGTTTTTT. This chain joins TRBV7-9 and TRBJ2-2, with 7 bases that match TRBD1. Germline trimming cut 2 bases from V and 0 bases from J; bases unmatched to any gene: 6. Germline loops: CDR1 SEHNR, CDR2 FQNEAQ (reference sequence). The CDR3 length is 17 residues.